This T cell receptor (beta chain) stems from a study of cytomegalovirus exposure and HLA in healthy donors. Study-wide points: Immune exposure was documented only through CMV serostatus. Most subjects had HLA-A and HLA-B alleles reportedly predicted accurately by TCR beta sequences. A later analysis found most CMV-associated TCR beta chains apparently HLA-restricted. Investigators reported approximately 170 TCR beta chains as tied to cytomegalovirus.

Worth noting for this clone: The antigen is not known.

The CDR3 covers 15 residues. Per germline, CDR1 MNHNS and CDR2 SASEGT. V was clipped by 2 bases and J by 4 bases; unmatched bases: 5. PCR primers comprised 60 Vbeta and 13 Jbeta primers. The method was immunoSEQ multiplex PCR; TCRdb's version includes in-frame clones alone and lacks a portion of them. The profile shows over 75,000 clones, about 75% of them singletons. Sequencing was performed on PBMCs. The chain employs TRBV6-1 and TRBJ1-1; 9 nucleotides line up with TRBD1. The origin of this receptor is a man aged 40-49 years in good health and CMV-seropositive. The CDR3 sequence: CASSESGQGPTEAFF. The CDR3 region has the DNA TGTGCCAGCAGTGAATCGGGACAGGGACCCACTGAAGCTTTCTTT.